Below, 13 T cell receptor beta chains from the same sample are listed, as sequenced in a study of CD8 T cells in ankylosing spondylitis. TCRdb itself ran the 5' RACE reads through MiXCR, one entry per CDR3 protein. Here the sample spans 20,000 to 30,000 distinct CDR3 sequences, over 10% being singletons. Sequenced input: blood. The receptors derive from a male donor with ankylosing spondylitis or in good health (not recorded which).

At least ten counts were recorded for this clonotype. This chain connects TRBV24-1 to TRBJ2-3, with a tentative D call TRBD1 (5 bases). This CDR3 region has 14 residues. CDR1 and CDR2 from the germline V gene are KGHDR and SFDVKD. V dropped 9 bases and J dropped 0 bases, with 12 bases sitting between them. The CDR3 loop reads CATEGHWSTDTQYF. The CDR3 DNA is TGTGCCACCGAAGGACACTGGAGCACAGATACGCAGTATTTT.

This clonotype was observed a few times. The CDR3 is CASRTGTLNYGYTF. CDR3 DNA sequence: TGTGCCAGCAGAACCGGGACCCTTAACTATGGCTACACCTTC. This chain links TRBV28 with TRBJ1-2; D might be TRBD1 (5 bases). The CDR3 contains 14 residues. Germline V CDR1 and CDR2: MDHEN, SYDVKM. Between the trimmed V and J ends, which lost 6 bases and 1 base, there was a span of 12 bases.

This chain links TRBV28 with TRBJ2-1; D might be TRBD1 (5 bases). Trimming stripped 2 bases from V and 9 bases from J, with 11 bases between. Germline CDR1 is MDHEN and CDR2 is SYDVKM. The CDR3 has 13 residues. In DNA form, the CDR3 reads TGTGCCAGCAGTTTAATTGCTCAGGGTGAGCAGTTCTTC. This sequence encodes CASSLIAQGEQFF.

V gene TRBV29-1 combines with J gene TRBJ2-1; 11 bases map to TRBD2. This CDR3 is built from 14 residues. Germline CDR1 SQVTM, CDR2 ANQGSEA. V shed 3 bases and J 11 bases; nucleotides not matched to a gene: 9. CDR3 in amino acids: CSVETSGLAEKQFF. The CDR3 DNA sequence: TGCAGCGTTGAGACTTCGGGACTAGCGGAGAAGCAGTTCTTC.

This rearrangement joins TRBV19 to TRBJ2-2, with a weak D call TRBD2 (6 bases). CDR1 is LNHDA and CDR2 is SQIVND in the germline V gene (reference sequence). CDR3 length: 12 residues. V lost 6 bases, J lost 8 bases, and 10 bases lay in between. This chain's CDR3 is CASSPGVGELFF. The CDR3 region has the DNA TGTGCCAGTAGCCCGGGGGTAGGGGAGCTGTTTTTT.

In its sample, this clonotype was seen a few times. This chain links TRBV28 with TRBJ2-3; D not certain. The V gene's germline CDR1 is MDHEN and CDR2 SYDVKM. CDR3 size: 14 residues. Trimming removed 6 bases from V and 4 bases from J, with 14 bases in between. CDR3 in DNA: TGTGCCAGCAGACAGTTCCTGGGCGCAGATACGCAGTATTTT. This codes for CASRQFLGADTQYF.

This clonotype was recorded at least ten times. The rearrangement joins TRBV7-3 to TRBJ2-3, with D tentatively TRBD2 (6 bases). This CDR3 spans 15 amino acids. Germline loops: CDR1 SGHTA, CDR2 FQGTGA. Trimming took 5 bases from V and 0 from J, leaving 12 bases between them. CDR3: CASSVAGLSTDTQYF. The CDR3 coding sequence is TGTGCCAGCAGCGTCGCGGGGCTTAGCACAGATACGCAGTATTTT.

At least ten counts were recorded for this clonotype. The V and J genes are TRBV7-8 and TRBJ2-3; 8 bases line up with TRBD2. V lost 5 bases, J lost 6 bases, and 13 bases stayed unmatched. Germline-derived CDR1 and CDR2 are SGHVS and FQNEAQ. This CDR3 has 16 amino acids. This CDR3 is CASSPVRSGGRDTQYF. Written as DNA, the CDR3 is TGTGCCAGCAGCCCCGTGAGGAGCGGGGGTCGTGATACGCAGTATTTT.

This clonotype has at least ten counts. The chain recombines TRBV7-3 with TRBJ2-1, with TRBD2 matching 8 bases. Germline V gives CDR1 SGHTA, CDR2 FQGTGA. The CDR3 extends over 15 amino acids. Trimming cost V 6 bases and J 2 bases; bases outside gene matches: 6. CDR3 nucleotide sequence: TGTGCCAGCAGTCTACTAGCGGCCCCCTACAATGAGCAGTTCTTC. The encoded protein is CASSLLAAPYNEQFF.

This clonotype occurred a few times. This chain joins TRBV13 and TRBJ2-1; 10 nucleotides agree with TRBD1. Germline V gene lookup returns CDR1 PRHDT and CDR2 FYEKMQ (reference sequence). The J segment lost 7 bases and the V segment lost 5 bases, leaving 8 bases of the junction unmatched. The CDR3 is 15 amino acids. DNA for the CDR3: TGTGCCAGCAGCCATCGACAGGGGGCTCGTAATGAGCAGTTCTTC. It codes for CASSHRQGARNEQFF.

The chain couples TRBV5-1 to TRBJ2-2, with 12 bases matching TRBD2. This CDR3 region has 17 residues. Germline V gene data show CDR1 as SGHRS and CDR2 as YFSETQ. V lost 1 base to trimming and J lost 6 bases; unmatched junction nucleotides: 7. This CDR3 is CASSLILAGGLAGELFF. In nucleotides, the CDR3 is TGCGCCAGCAGCTTGATACTAGCGGGAGGTTTAGCCGGGGAGCTGTTTTTT. Based on the CDR3 plus reference TRBV5-1 and TRBJ2-2, the full variable domain is KAGVTQTPRYLIKTRGQQVTLSCSPISGHRSVSWYQQTPGQGLQFLFEYFSETQRNKGNFPGRFSGRQFSNSRSEMNVSTLELGDSALYLCASSLILAGGLAGELFFGEGSRLTVL.

The chain has TRBV6-2 or TRBV6-3 and TRBJ2-2; D not resolved. This CDR3 region has 12 residues. Germline CDR1 and CDR2: MNHEY and SVGEGT. The germline V and J ends were trimmed by 7 bases and 2 bases, with 5 bases remaining between them. The CDR3 here is CASKENTGELFF. In DNA form, the CDR3 reads TGTGCCAGCAAGGAAAACACCGGGGAGCTGTTTTTT.

The chain links TRBV6-6 to TRBJ2-7; no reliable D call. The CDR3 is made up of 12 amino acids. V shed 6 bases and J shed 2 bases, with 8 bases lying between them. Germline assignment: CDR1 MNHNY and CDR2 SVGAGI (reference sequence). Here the CDR3 reads CASSLDPYEQYF. The CDR3 DNA reads as TGTGCCAGCAGCCTTGATCCCTACGAGCAGTACTTC.